This TCR beta chain originates from a study of cytomegalovirus exposure and HLA in healthy donors. At the level of the study: The roughly 110 validation repertoires were produced on the same platform as the 670 or so repertoires of the first cohort. This was reported in a later analysis. Study observations and caveats: With high specificity and sensitivity, the classifier reportedly diagnosed cytomegalovirus status. 150 to 200 TCR beta chains were listed as cytomegalovirus-associated. Rare TCR sequences dominated, though some public TCRs recurred in many donors.

On this clone itself: What it binds is unknown.

CDR3 length: 17 residues. The repertoire was sequenced with immunoSEQ multiplex PCR; TCRdb's copy has only in-frame clones and lacks some. The sample includes 120,000 to 150,000 clones, approximately 90% of them seen just once. V is TRBV21-1 and J is TRBJ2-5; the D call TRBD1 from the table was never checked on the DNA. TRBV21-1 counts as a pseudogene. This sequence was found in a man younger than 35 in good health and CMV-seronegative. The specimen sequenced was PBMCs. CDR3 sequence reads: CASSKERCGTPQETQYF. In nucleotides, the CDR3 is TGTGCCAGCAGCAAAGAACGGTGTGGGACACCTCAAGAGACCCAGTACTTC.